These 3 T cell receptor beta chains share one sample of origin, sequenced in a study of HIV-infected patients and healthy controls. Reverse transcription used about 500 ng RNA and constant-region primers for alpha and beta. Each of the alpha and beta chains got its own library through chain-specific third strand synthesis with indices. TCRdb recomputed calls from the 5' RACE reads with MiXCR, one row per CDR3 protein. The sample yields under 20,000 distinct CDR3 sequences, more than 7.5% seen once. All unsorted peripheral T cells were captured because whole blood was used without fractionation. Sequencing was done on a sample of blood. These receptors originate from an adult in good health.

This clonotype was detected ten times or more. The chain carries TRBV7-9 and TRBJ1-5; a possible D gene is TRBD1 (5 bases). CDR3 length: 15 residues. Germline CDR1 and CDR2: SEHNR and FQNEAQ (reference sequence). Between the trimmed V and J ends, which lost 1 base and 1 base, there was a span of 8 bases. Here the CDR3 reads CASSLGDSSNQPQHF. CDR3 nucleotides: TGTGCCAGCAGCTTAGGAGACAGCAGCAATCAGCCCCAGCATTTT.

The CDR3 region is CASSFGQGGQPQHF. In nucleotides, the CDR3 is TGTGCCAGCAGTTTCGGACAGGGAGGCCAGCCCCAGCATTTT. This sequence joins TRBV12-3 or TRBV12-4 and TRBJ1-5; 8 positions agree with TRBD1. The CDR3 spans 14 residues. The ends lost 3 bases at V and 7 bases at J; junction bases unmatched: 5.

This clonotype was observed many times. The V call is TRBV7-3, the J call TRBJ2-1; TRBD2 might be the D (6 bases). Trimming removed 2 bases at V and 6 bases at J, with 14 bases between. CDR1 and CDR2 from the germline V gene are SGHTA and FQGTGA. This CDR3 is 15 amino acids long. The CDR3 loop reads CASSLGSGGANEQFF. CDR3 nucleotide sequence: TGTGCCAGCAGCTTAGGTAGCGGAGGGGCCAATGAGCAGTTCTTC. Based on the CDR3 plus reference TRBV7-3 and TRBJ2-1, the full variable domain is GAGVSQTPSNKVTEKGKYVELRCDPISGHTALYWYRQSLGQGPEFLIYFQGTGAADDSGLPNDRFFAVRPEGSVSTLKIQRTERGDSAVYLCASSLGSGGANEQFFGPGTRLTVL.